This T cell receptor beta chain was profiled in a study of CD8+ T cells in alopecia areata. With 7 bases removed from V and 1 base from J, the gap between germline ends came to 17 bases. The CDR3 length is 14 residues. Germline V gene sequence: CDR1 SQVTM, CDR2 ANQGSEA. Following extraction, RNA underwent reverse transcription to cDNA, which served as the sequencing template. Generated by immunoSEQ multiplex PCR, the TCRdb table keeps only in-frame clones and is missing some. The sample lists 150,000 or so clones, less than 75% occurring once. The rearrangement joins TRBV29-1 to TRBJ2-7, with TRBD2 as a possible D gene (5 bases). The starting material was CD8+ T cells sorted from blood, obtained at week 0. The clonotype comes from a human donor with alopecia areata. The CDR3 loop is CSASGSASSYEQYF. For the CDR3, the DNA is TGCAGCGCTTCGGGGTCAGCGAGTTCCTACGAGCAGTACTTC.